Listed below are T cell receptor beta chains from one sample, sequenced in a study of blood T cell repertoires in COVID-19. Sequenced by immunoSEQ multiplex PCR; TCRdb stores in-frame clones only, minus some. The data show about 170,000 clones, 80% to 90% seen once. Sequences were obtained from peripheral blood. The receptors here all came from a man between 40 and 49 years old who had recovered from COVID-19. The CDR3 runs from the conserved cysteine through the conserved F or W.

v_gene | CDR3aa
TRBV6-5 | CASSFGLAGSEQFF
TRBV18 | CASSLGQLGNTIYF
TRBV12-3/TRBV12-4 | CASSFRNEQFF
TRBV7-2 | CASSLETLASSYEQYF
TRBV6-2/TRBV6-3 | CASSLLAQSNEQFF
TRBV6-5 | CASRPTGGINQPQHF
TRBV7-9 | CASSLLVDTQYF
TRBV19 | CASSPSSGSGNEQFF
TRBV28 | CASSLFGQGLSNQPQHF
TRBV25-1 | CASSESLDRENYGYTF
TRBV29-1 | CSVGQPNTEAFF
TRBV5-8 | CASSPEQGYQPQHF
TRBV9 | CASSVAPTLQETQYF
TRBV19 | CASRLAGNYEQYF
TRBV6-6 | CASSGGQPPYEQYF
TRBV21-1 | CASSNRTGEDEKLFF
TRBV6-2/TRBV6-3 | CASSYAGGSYEQYF
TRBV4-2 | CASSQEGYSREQFF
TRBV7-9 | CASSSHEETQYF
TRBV9 | CASSVSGAALLNTEAFF
TRBV24-1 | CATSDSNYGYTF
TRBV6-5 | CASSYSTQGADIQYF
TRBV10-3 | CAIRGTASTGELFF
TRBV7-9 | CASSFPGISEKLFF
TRBV5-1 | CASSLDGPGYTF
TRBV19 | CASIPGVLETQYF
TRBV4-1 | CASSPDDRSPLHF
TRBV30 | CAWSDRGSYEQYF
TRBV10-1 | CASSELAGSGDEQFF
TRBV7-9 | CASRPGTTGGLGTQETQYF
TRBV19 | CASSMPGLTRAFF
TRBV19 | CASSFHRSNQPQHF
TRBV5-1 | CASSEGLAGGLTGELFF
TRBV3-1/TRBV3-2 | CASSQDGGFSYEQYF
TRBV4-2 | CASSQDQGNTGELFF
TRBV7-9 | CASSLGSGGWETQYF
TRBV4-2 | CASSQAGLAGEWNEQFF
TRBV9 | CASSGDRGGEKLFF
TRBV30 | CAWSVIIGAGGGNEQFF
TRBV9 | CASSVAGGPYEQYF
TRBV3-1/TRBV3-2 | CASSQDFLAPYSPLHF
TRBV3-1/TRBV3-2 | CASSQVPGLVTTEQFF
TRBV5-8 | CASSSYDRGLNTEAFF
TRBV9 | CASSDRPGSFPYEQYF
TRBV9 | CASTPTGWPTDTQYF
TRBV19 | CATAYSGANVLTF
TRBV5-1 | CASSSGVGTGELFF
TRBV6-2/TRBV6-3 | CASSYASGRYEQYF
TRBV6-5 | CASSLGTGGYEQYF
TRBV19 | CASREGNQPQHF
TRBV19 | CASSMGGTQYF
TRBV24-1 | CATSDISGRINTGELFF
TRBV5-5 | CASSLVGTGVHEQYF
TRBV10-3 | CAITYDRGRDGYTF
TRBV7-2 | CASSFMSRDTQYF
TRBV7-2 | CASSLGSSTDTQYF
TRBV23-1 | CASSQSRGSSYNSPLHF